This T cell receptor beta chain was documented in a study of blood T cell repertoires in COVID-19. Study information: Italy, Spain and the United States were the sources of the convalescent and acute COVID-19 samples. T cells, B-cell-depleted T cells, or PBMCs supplied cDNA or gDNA.

Per the study methods: Amplification with reference gene primers provided the estimates of nucleated cell counts. Measured with immunoSEQ multiplex PCR; TCRdb has only the in-frame clones, and not every one. Clonal size and the V and J genes are those of that table, whereas D and trimming came from the DNA. The sample has some 31,000 clones, 90% seen once; the top ten hold approximately 1.5%. This clone was seen only once. Trimming removed 5 bases from V and 4 bases from J; junction bases left unmatched: 12. The CDR3 is made up of 16 amino acids. Germline CDR1 SGHAT, CDR2 FQNNGV. This receptor was identified in a man in his sixties with active COVID-19. This rearrangement joins TRBV11-2 to TRBJ1-1; 8 bases match TRBD1. The sequencing sample was made of peripheral blood. The CDR3 is CASSGQGGSRSTEAFF. The CDR3 nucleotides are TGTGCCAGCAGCGGACAGGGAGGATCTCGGTCCACTGAAGCTTTCTTT.